The source of this TCR beta chain is a study of T cells after yellow fever vaccination. The wider study: SMART-Seq v4 Ultra Low Input handled preparation of low-cell-number fractions.

Germline lookup yields CDR1 MNHNS and CDR2 SASEGT. Trimming took 6 bases from V and 7 from J, leaving 13 bases between them. The CDR3 is 13 amino acids. TCRdb redid the calling of the 5' RACE reads with MiXCR, one entry per CDR3 protein. The sample yields around 400,000 distinct CDR3 sequences, 9.5% to 13% seen once. This TCR came from a man aged 18 to 29 who received the YFV17D yellow fever vaccine. The sample was PBMCs, taken on the day of the first yellow fever vaccination. This chain connects TRBV6-1 to TRBJ1-5; D unresolved. CDR3 in DNA: TGTGCCAGCAGGCCTACAGTCAACCAGCCCCAGCATTTT. Amino acids: CASRPTVNQPQHF.